The 9 T cell receptor beta chains below all came from one sample that was sequenced in a study of OX40 agonist ivuxolimab in advanced cancers. Produced via immunoSEQ multiplex PCR; TCRdb's table is partial and in-frame only. The data show 40,000 to 50,000 clones, around 87% seen once. Sequencing was performed on CD4+ or CD8+ T cells sorted from blood, taken in a trial of the OX40 agonist ivuxolimab. The receptors derive from an adult with an advanced solid tumor such as melanoma, head and neck, liver or kidney cancer.

The gene calls are TRBV6-6 and TRBJ1-3; no definite D call. The CDR3 runs 16 residues. Germline values: CDR1 MNHNY, CDR2 SVGAGI (reference sequence). With 6 bases removed from V and 2 bases from J, the gap between germline ends came to 17 bases. The CDR3 DNA follows: TGTGCCAGCAGCCGCTCCGTGGAGTCACCTGGAAACACCATATATTTT. Protein product: CASSRSVESPGNTIYF.

The chain combines TRBV7-2 with TRBJ2-1, with D perhaps TRBD1 or TRBD2 (5 bases each). V lost 5 bases to trimming and J lost 4 bases, with 15 bases between them. The CDR3 is 15 amino acids. Germline CDR1 reads SGHTA; CDR2 reads FQGNSA. In DNA form, the CDR3 reads TGTGCCAGCAGCCCGATTCCGGGGCGATACAATGAGCAGTTCTTC. Encoded protein: CASSPIPGRYNEQFF.

This chain connects TRBV11-3 to TRBJ2-2; unclear D gene. Germline V gene data show CDR1 as SGHNT and CDR2 as YENEEA. The ends were cut back, 6 bases at V and 1 base at J, with 9 bases in the middle. The CDR3 totals 14 residues. The CDR3 spells CASSPAVNTGELFF. DNA of the CDR3: TGTGCCAGCAGTCCTGCCGTGAACACCGGGGAGCTGTTTTTT.

This clone was seen only once. V gene TRBV18 combines with J gene TRBJ1-1, with D tentatively TRBD1 (5 bases). Germline CDR1 is KGHSH and CDR2 is LQKENI. This CDR3 region has 14 residues. Between the trimmed V and J ends, which lost 4 bases and 7 bases, there was a span of 16 bases. The CDR3 protein is CASSLNPGRSEAFF. For the CDR3, the DNA is TGTGCCAGCTCACTAAACCCGGGGCGTAGTGAAGCTTTCTTT.

This chain uses TRBV21-1 with TRBJ2-7; TRBD1, the D gene given by the table, was not confirmed from the DNA. TRBV21-1 is designated a pseudogene. This CDR3 is built from 15 residues. CDR3 nucleotides: TGTGCCAGCAGCACTTACAGGCCATGCTCCTACGAGCAGTACTTC. It specifies CASSTYRPCSYEQYF.

This chain connects TRBV6-6 to TRBJ1-3, with D possibly being TRBD1 (5 bases). CDR1 and CDR2 from the germline V gene are MNHNY and SVGAGI (reference sequence). There are 12 residues in the CDR3. The V end lost 8 bases, the J end lost 6 bases, and 11 bases lay between the germline ends. CDR3 bases: TGTGCCAGCGGGGGAGGGGAAAACACCATATATTTT. It is translated as CASGGGENTIYF.

The V gene is TRBV11-2, the J gene TRBJ2-2, with TRBD1 matching over 9 bases. The germline gives CDR1 SGHAT, CDR2 FQNNGV. The CDR3 contains 16 residues. V dropped 3 bases and J dropped 9; count of bases not matched to a gene: 11. This CDR3 reads CASSLSLQGAQRELFF. The CDR3 DNA reads as TGTGCCAGCAGCTTGAGCCTACAGGGGGCGCAAAGGGAGCTGTTTTTT. Using reference TRBV11-2 and TRBJ2-2 for the parts outside the CDR3, the full variable domain is EAGVAQSPRYKIIEKRQSVAFWCNPISGHATLYWYQQILGQGPKLLIQFQNNGVVDDSQLPKDRFSAERLKGVDSTLKIQPAKLEDSAVYLCASSLSLQGAQRELFFGEGSRLTVL.

This chain connects TRBV9 to TRBJ2-2; D uncertain. Germline lookup yields CDR1 SGDLS and CDR2 YYNGEE. This CDR3 region has 13 residues. V was shortened by 4 bases and J by 5 bases, with 9 bases between the two germline ends. The CDR3 sequence is CASSPLVTGELFF. DNA for the CDR3: TGTGCCAGCAGCCCCCTCGTAACCGGGGAGCTGTTTTTT.

The chain employs TRBV10-3 and TRBJ1-4; D call uncertain. The germline V gene has CDR1 ENHRY and CDR2 SYGVKD. V was cut by 2 bases and J by 7 bases, with 8 bases left in between. This CDR3 has 13 amino acids. CDR3 loop: CAISERESEKLFF. The CDR3 DNA follows: TGTGCCATCAGTGAGCGGGAGAGTGAAAAACTGTTTTTT.